Listed here are 32 T cell receptor beta chains from one sample, sequenced in a study of long-term antiretroviral therapy in people with HIV. The authors ran the immunoSEQ assay, v3.0, at survey level. This table comes from immunoSEQ multiplex PCR, and its TCRdb copy is limited to in-frame clones, with some not included. Here the sample spans 20,000 to 25,000 clones, over 90% being singletons. The source material was unsorted PBMCs, sampled 4.4 years after starting antiretroviral therapy. The receptor set was obtained from a woman in her forties or fifties with HIV.

The chain links TRBV9 to TRBJ2-1, with 11 bases lining up with TRBD2. The CDR3 consists of 16 residues. Germline V CDR1 and CDR2: SGDLS, YYNGEE. V was clipped by 2 bases and J by 10 bases; unmatched bases: 11. This CDR3 is CASSVTSGRGEREQFF. The CDR3 nucleotides read TGTGCCAGCAGCGTTACTAGCGGGAGAGGGGAGAGGGAGCAGTTCTTC.

This clone was seen only once. The rearrangement uses TRBV6-5 and TRBJ1-5; D possibly corresponds to TRBD1 (5 bases). The germline V gene has CDR1 MNHEY and CDR2 SVGAGI. Trimming took off 8 bases at V and 0 bases at J, with 14 bases between the two ends. This CDR3 spans 15 amino acids. The CDR3 reads CASRRDGNSNQPQHF. The CDR3 DNA reads TGTGCCAGCCGTCGGGACGGCAATAGCAATCAGCCCCAGCATTTT.

The chain couples TRBV4-1 to TRBJ1-2; D gene uncertain. The ends were cut back, 4 bases at V and 7 bases at J, with 16 bases in the middle. Germline CDR1 and CDR2: MGHRA and YSYEKL. The CDR3 totals 14 residues. The DNA for the CDR3 is TGCGCCAGCAGCCGGTTCGGAGCTGGGCTTGGCTACACCTTC. Amino acids: CASSRFGAGLGYTF.

This rearrangement joins TRBV29-1 to TRBJ1-3; the D is unclear. Germline CDR1 SQVTM, CDR2 ANQGSEA. The CDR3 sequence is 11 residues long. With 2 bases removed from V and 4 bases from J, the gap between germline ends came to 3 bases. Written as DNA, the CDR3 is TGCAGCGTTGAAACCGGAAACACCATATATTTT. Its protein product is CSVETGNTIYF.

V is TRBV5-5 and J is TRBJ1-2, with 7 bases fitting TRBD1. V was clipped by 0 bases and J by 8 bases; unmatched bases: 7. The CDR3 loop spans 14 amino acids. Germline V gene data show CDR1 as SGHKS and CDR2 as YYEKEE (reference sequence). This CDR3 is CASSLGDSRIGYTF. The CDR3 nucleotides read TGTGCCAGCAGCTTGGGGGACAGCCGCATAGGCTACACCTTC.

The chain employs TRBV5-1 and TRBJ1-1; 7 nucleotides match TRBD1. CDR1 is SGHRS, CDR2 YFSETQ, per germline. Losses at the gene ends were 1 base for V and 3 bases for J; bases not matched to a gene: 6. The CDR3 extends over 15 amino acids. The DNA for the CDR3 is TGCGCCAGCAGCTTGTTAAAGGGGGCCGACACTGAAGCTTTCTTT. Translated: CASSLLKGADTEAFF. Supplemented by reference TRBV5-1 and TRBJ1-1, the full variable domain reads KAGVTQTPRYLIKTRGQQVTLSCSPISGHRSVSWYQQTPGQGLQFLFEYFSETQRNKGNFPGRFSGRQFSNSRSEMNVSTLELGDSALYLCASSLLKGADTEAFFGQGTRLTVV.

This clone was detected once. The chain employs TRBV5-1 and TRBJ2-7, with a weak D call TRBD1 (5 bases). The V end was cut by 6 bases, the J end by 2 bases, with 18 bases between. The CDR3 is made up of 15 amino acids. CDR1 is SGHRS, CDR2 YFSETQ, per germline. The CDR3 reads CASNLPSPQAYEQYF. The DNA for the CDR3 is TGCGCCAGCAACCTCCCCAGCCCACAGGCCTACGAGCAGTACTTC.

The V gene is TRBV4-1, the J gene TRBJ1-1, with a tentative D call TRBD1 (5 bases). CDR1 and CDR2 from the germline V gene are MGHRA and YSYEKL. V dropped 4 bases and J dropped 1 base, with 13 bases sitting between them. The CDR3 sequence is 15 residues long. DNA of the CDR3: TGCGCCAGCAGCCGCCTCGGGACGGCGAACACTGAAGCTTTCTTT. This encodes CASSRLGTANTEAFF.

This clone came up a few times. The chain is built from TRBV7-2 and TRBJ2-3; D remains unclear. CDR1 SGHTA and CDR2 FQGNSA come from the germline V gene. The CDR3 runs 12 residues. V lost 1 base to trimming and J lost 5 bases, with 4 bases between them. The CDR3 DNA follows: TGTGCCAGCAGCTTAGTACGAGATACGCAGTATTTT. It codes for CASSLVRDTQYF.

The rearrangement joins TRBV30 to TRBJ2-3; 8 bases agree with TRBD1. CDR1 is GTSNPN and CDR2 is SVGIG in the germline V gene (reference sequence). Germline trimming cut 2 bases from V and 5 bases from J; bases unmatched to any gene: 6. This CDR3 comprises 14 residues. For the CDR3, the DNA is TGTGCCTGGAGTATGGACAGGGTAATAGATACGCAGTATTTT. Protein: CAWSMDRVIDTQYF.

This chain links TRBV5-4 with TRBJ1-1; 9 nucleotides match TRBD1. The V gene's germline CDR1 is SGHNT and CDR2 YYREEE (reference sequence). V lost 4 bases and J lost 3; bases outside the gene matches: 7. The CDR3 consists of 15 residues. The DNA for the CDR3 is TGTGCCAGCAGCCCGACAGGGGGGGGTTACACTGAAGCTTTCTTT. Its protein is CASSPTGGGYTEAFF.

The chain carries TRBV29-1 and TRBJ2-7; 7 bases align to TRBD1. This CDR3 comprises 12 residues. Germline-derived CDR1 and CDR2 are SQVTM and ANQGSEA. Trimming cost V 5 bases and J 2 bases; bases outside gene matches: 3. The CDR3: CSVLGTAYEQYF. CDR3 DNA sequence: TGCAGCGTTCTCGGGACAGCCTACGAGCAGTACTTC.

The rearrangement links TRBV7-2 to TRBJ1-5, with 8 bases matching TRBD1. Germline V gives CDR1 SGHTA, CDR2 FQGNSA. The CDR3 has 15 amino acids. V dropped 3 bases and J dropped 6; count of bases not matched to a gene: 7. The CDR3 bases are TGTGCCAGCAGCTTCGGGACAGGCGTCGCTCAGCCCCAGCATTTT. It codes for CASSFGTGVAQPQHF.

This clone was seen a few times. This CDR3 is CASSPGAAYEQYF. The CDR3, as DNA: TGTGCCAGCAGCCCCGGGGCTGCCTACGAGCAGTACTTC. This chain uses TRBV11-3 with TRBJ2-7; D could derive from TRBD1 or TRBD2 (5 bases each). This CDR3 has 13 residues. V was clipped by 5 bases and J by 2 bases, with 10 bases between them. The germline V gene encodes CDR1 SGHNT and CDR2 YENEEA.

This chain uses TRBV7-6 with TRBJ2-1; 13 nucleotides match TRBD2. The ends lost 3 bases at V and 6 bases at J; junction bases unmatched: 5. Germline V lookup: CDR1 SGHVS, CDR2 FNYEAQ. This CDR3 comprises 16 residues. The CDR3 DNA reads TGTGCCAGCAGCTTCGATGGACTAGCGGGGGCCAATGAGCAGTTCTTC. It encodes CASSFDGLAGANEQFF. Combining the CDR3 with reference TRBV7-6 and TRBJ2-1 gives the whole variable domain GAGVSQSPRYKVTKRGQDVALRCDPISGHVSLYWYRQALGQGPEFLTYFNYEAQQDKSGLPNDRFSAERPEGSISTLTIQRTEQRDSAMYRCASSFDGLAGANEQFFGPGTRLTVL.

V gene TRBV7-3 combines with J gene TRBJ1-3, with a tentative D call TRBD1 (5 bases). The CDR3 runs to 15 residues. Trimming removed 3 bases from V and 1 base from J, with 10 bases in between. Per germline, CDR1 SGHTA and CDR2 FQGTGA. CDR3 in DNA: TGTGCCAGCAGCTTCTATACAGGATCTGGAAACACCATATATTTT. Translated: CASSFYTGSGNTIYF.

The V and J genes are TRBV10-3 and TRBJ2-7; the D gene is possibly TRBD1 (6 bases). The CDR3 covers 12 residues. The germline CDR1 and CDR2 sequences are ENHRY and SYGVKD. Trimming took off 10 bases at V and 2 bases at J, with 12 bases between the two ends. CDR3 region: CARGQYPYEQYF. CDR3 bases: TGTGCCAGAGGACAGTATCCCTACGAGCAGTACTTC.

J is TRBJ1-6 and V is TRBV5-8; D gene ambiguous. This CDR3 is built from 17 residues. Germline CDR1 is SGHTS and CDR2 is YDEGEE. Trimming pared 9 bases from V and 0 bases from J, leaving 19 bases between. CDR3 residues: CANPSTTTSSYNSPLHF. The CDR3, as DNA: TGTGCCAATCCATCGACCACAACTAGCTCCTATAATTCACCCCTCCACTTT.

This clone has just a few counts. The rearrangement uses TRBV5-8 and TRBJ2-7, with D perhaps matching TRBD1 or TRBD2 (6 bases each). CDR3 length: 15 amino acids. The germline V and J ends were trimmed by 6 bases and 2 bases, with 18 bases remaining between them. Germline V gene lookup returns CDR1 SGHTS and CDR2 YDEGEE. The CDR3 is CASIRQWGATYEQYF. CDR3 in DNA: TGTGCCAGCATACGACAGTGGGGGGCTACCTACGAGCAGTACTTC.

The chain couples TRBV19 to TRBJ2-5, with TRBD1 identical over 9 bases. Germline-derived CDR1 and CDR2 are LNHDA and SQIVND (reference sequence). Germline trimming cut 5 bases from V and 4 bases from J; bases unmatched to any gene: 5. The length of the CDR3 is 14 residues. The CDR3 spells CASSPTGGGETQYF. The CDR3 DNA follows: TGTGCCAGTAGTCCGACAGGGGGAGGAGAGACCCAGTACTTC. Full variable domain (missing parts from reference TRBV19 and TRBJ2-5): DGGITQSPKYLFRKEGQNVTLSCEQNLNHDAMYWYRQDPGQGLRLIYYSQIVNDFQKGDIAEGYSVSREKKESFPLTVTSAQKNPTAFYLCASSPTGGGETQYFGPGTRLLVL.

CDR3 amino acids: CASSGVRGYSYEQYF. CDR3 in DNA: TGTGCCAGCAGTGGTGTAAGGGGCTACTCCTACGAGCAGTACTTC. The J gene is TRBJ2-7, the V gene TRBV2; D might be TRBD1 (5 bases). Deletions cut 4 bases from V and 0 bases from J, with 13 bases between. From germline, CDR1 is SNHLY and CDR2 FYNNEI. The CDR3 is 15 residues long. Complete variable domain (other parts from reference TRBV2 and TRBJ2-7): EPEVTQTPSHQVTQMGQEVILRCVPISNHLYFYWYRQILGQKVEFLVSFYNNEISEKSEIFDDQFSVERPDGSNFTLKIRSTKLEDSAMYFCASSGVRGYSYEQYFGPGTRLTVT.

Worth noting for this clone: The junction does not match germline at one end; this may be a read error. The chain links TRBV7-7 to TRBJ1-4; no clear D. The CDR3 is 13 residues long. Germline CDR1 is SSHAT and CDR2 is FNYEAQ (reference sequence). The CDR3 DNA is TGTGCTAGCAGCGCAGAGGCTAATGAAAAACTGTTTTTT. Encoded protein: CASSAEANEKLFF.

V gene TRBV29-1 combines with J gene TRBJ1-2; possible D gene TRBD1, 5 bases. Per germline, CDR1 SQVTM and CDR2 ANQGSEA. Trimming pared 6 bases from V and 6 bases from J, leaving 17 bases between. The CDR3 runs 13 residues. CDR3 sequence (DNA): TGCAGCGTCCGACGGGACGGAGCCGATGGCTACACCTTC. Amino acids: CSVRRDGADGYTF.

This chain connects TRBV4-2 to TRBJ1-6, with D unresolved. This CDR3 has 16 residues. Trimming removed 1 base from V and 7 bases from J, with 14 bases in between. Looked up from germline, CDR1 is LGHNA and CDR2 is YNFKEQ. CDR3 nucleotides: TGTGCCAGCAGCCAAGGCGAGGGAACGGGGAATTCACCCCTCCACTTT. Encoded protein: CASSQGEGTGNSPLHF.

The V call is TRBV15, the J call TRBJ2-3; TRBD1 matches at 9 bases. The CDR3 is 16 residues long. Germline V gene data show CDR1 as LNHNV and CDR2 as YYDKDF (reference sequence). V shed 1 base and J 4 bases; nucleotides not matched to a gene: 6. The CDR3 sequence is CATSRGPGQGADTQYF. As DNA, the CDR3 is TGTGCCACCAGCAGAGGACCGGGACAGGGCGCAGATACGCAGTATTTT.

This rearrangement joins TRBV7-9 to TRBJ2-7; D not resolved. The germline V gene encodes CDR1 SEHNR and CDR2 FQNEAQ (reference sequence). CDR3 length: 11 residues. With 3 bases removed from V and 3 bases from J, the gap between germline ends came to 3 bases. CDR3 DNA sequence: TGTGCCAGCAGCTTTAACTACGAGCAGTACTTC. Translation gives CASSFNYEQYF.

This chain joins TRBV7-9 and TRBJ2-2; possible D gene TRBD1, 5 bases. With 0 bases removed from V and 5 bases from J, the gap between germline ends came to 10 bases. The CDR3 consists of 15 residues. The germline V gene encodes CDR1 SEHNR and CDR2 FQNEAQ (reference sequence). The CDR3 spells CASSLAGERTGELFF. The CDR3, as DNA: TGTGCCAGCAGCTTAGCAGGGGAACGGACCGGGGAGCTGTTTTTT.

The chain employs TRBV5-4 and TRBJ1-1, with a tentative D call TRBD1 (6 bases). The V gene's germline CDR1 is SGHNT and CDR2 YYREEE (reference sequence). The V end was cut by 4 bases, the J end by 0 bases, with 19 bases between. There are 17 residues in the CDR3. The CDR3 region is CASSPQGPKIMNTEAFF. CDR3 in DNA: TGTGCCAGCAGCCCCCAGGGGCCGAAAATCATGAACACTGAAGCTTTCTTT.

The V and J genes are TRBV5-1 and TRBJ1-2; D remains unclear. Germline V lookup: CDR1 SGHRS, CDR2 YFSETQ. Trimming pared 0 bases from V and 2 bases from J, leaving 8 bases between. This CDR3 has 14 amino acids. The CDR3 DNA reads TGCGCCAGCAGCTTGGAAGTAGGCAACTATGGCTACACCTTC. Protein: CASSLEVGNYGYTF.

This chain joins TRBV5-1 and TRBJ2-3; 11 nucleotides match TRBD2. Trimming took 1 base from V and 6 from J; bases not matched to a gene: 4. The CDR3 consists of 15 residues. Germline V lookup: CDR1 SGHRS, CDR2 YFSETQ. The CDR3 nucleotides are TGCGCCAGCAGCTTGACTAGCGGGGGAGTTGATACGCAGTATTTT. Encoded protein: CASSLTSGGVDTQYF.

This chain links TRBV30 with TRBJ1-1; no clear D. CDR3 size: 13 residues. Trimming shortened V by 2 bases and J by 2 bases, and 9 bases separated the two germline ends. Looked up from germline, CDR1 is GTSNPN and CDR2 is SVGIG (reference sequence). For the CDR3, the DNA is TGTGCCTGGAGTCCTCAGGTTAACACTGAAGCTTTCTTT. It codes for CAWSPQVNTEAFF.

The chain is built from TRBV6-5 and TRBJ1-1; D remains ambiguous. V gave up 5 bases and J gave up 0 bases, with 7 bases separating them. This CDR3 has 13 amino acids. Germline V gives CDR1 MNHEY, CDR2 SVGAGI. The CDR3 region is CASSRAMNTEAFF. DNA for the CDR3: TGTGCCAGCAGTAGGGCTATGAACACTGAAGCTTTCTTT.